The entry below describes one T cell receptor beta chain. Participant ages covered roughly 18 to 89 years across about two dozen US areas. This sample was taken from a study of blood T cell repertoires in COVID-19. The authors' processing: It was from reference gene primer amplification that nucleated cell counts were estimated. Sequenced by immunoSEQ multiplex PCR; TCRdb stores in-frame clones only, minus some. The V and J calls and the clone size are those of that table, but D and trimming were determined from the DNA. In the table there are a few hundred thousand clones, 75% to 90% of which are singletons. The CDR3 runs to 16 residues. Looked up from germline, CDR1 is MGHRA and CDR2 is YSYEKL. The V and J ends lost 1 base and 7 bases, in that order; junction bases with no gene match: 9.

The TCR comes from a woman aged 60-75 years who had recovered from COVID-19. The V gene is TRBV4-1, the J gene TRBJ2-1; 8 bases line up with TRBD2. The sample was PBMCs or T cells enriched from blood (not recorded which). In DNA, the CDR3 is TGCGCCAGCAGCCAAGGCTCCGGGGGGGGAGTAAATGAGCAGTTCTTC. This encodes CASSQGSGGGVNEQFF.